This T cell receptor (beta chain) was recorded in a study of breast tumors, draining lymph nodes, adjacent tissues. General study findings and limits: Compared with basal-like, luminal-like tumors shared significantly more repertoire with nontumor tissue. Findings are consistent with lymph node origin and intratumoral expansion of most tumor T cells. Tumor repertoires ranked between lymph nodes and nontumor tissue in diversity, with V and J gene preferences.

TCRdb ran MiXCR on the multiplex PCR reads and lists one entry per CDR3 protein. The sample has about 200,000 distinct CDR3 sequences, approximately 31% seen once; the top ten hold 4.3%. This clonotype showed up just a few times. Its cognate antigen is unknown. Axillary draining lymph nodes of breast cancer patients supplied the node samples. The CDR3 runs to 18 residues. CDR1 is LGHDT and CDR2 is YNNKEL in the germline V gene (reference sequence). V lost 4 bases to trimming and J lost 2 bases; unmatched junction nucleotides: 13. The sample comprised axillary lymph node tissue. The chain uses TRBV3-1 and TRBJ2-3; 9 bases fit TRBD2. The clonotype originates from a female donor with breast cancer. Some clones in this sample may be carry-over from other donors' samples. DNA of the CDR3: TGTGCCAGCAGCCCCTATTTGATAGCGGGGGATCCCACAGATACGCAGTATTTT. Its protein product is CASSPYLIAGDPTDTQYF.